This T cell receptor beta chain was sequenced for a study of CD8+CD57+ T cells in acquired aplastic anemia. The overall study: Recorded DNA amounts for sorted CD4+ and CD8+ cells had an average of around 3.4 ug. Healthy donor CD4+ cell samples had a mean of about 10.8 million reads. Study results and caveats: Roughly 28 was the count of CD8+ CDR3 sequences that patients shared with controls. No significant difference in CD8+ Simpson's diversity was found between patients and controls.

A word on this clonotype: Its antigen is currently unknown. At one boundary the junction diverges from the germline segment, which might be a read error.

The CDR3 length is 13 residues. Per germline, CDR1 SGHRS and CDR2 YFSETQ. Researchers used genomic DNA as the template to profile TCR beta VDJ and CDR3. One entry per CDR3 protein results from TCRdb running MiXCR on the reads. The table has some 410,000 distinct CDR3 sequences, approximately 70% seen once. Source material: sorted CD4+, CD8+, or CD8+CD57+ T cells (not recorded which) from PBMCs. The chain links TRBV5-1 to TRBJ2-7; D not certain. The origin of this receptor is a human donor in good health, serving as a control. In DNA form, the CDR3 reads TGTGCCAGCAGCCTGGGCAGGACGAACACGCAGTACTTC. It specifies CASSLGRTNTQYF.